The 8 T cell receptor beta chains presented below share a single source sample, sequenced in a study of graft-versus-host responses after intestinal transplantation. The protocol was immunoSEQ multiplex PCR, while the TCRdb copy is restricted to in-frame clones and leaves out a portion. The table records about 15,000 clones, around 87% of them present only once. Here the sequenced sample was bone marrow, taken roughly 4 months after intestinal transplantation. These TCRs come from a human patient who received an intestinal transplant, so some T cells may come from the graft donor.

V usage is TRBV11-2 and J usage is TRBJ2-2; no definite D call. The V gene's germline CDR1 is SGHAT and CDR2 FQNNGV. V was trimmed by 5 bases and J by 5 bases, leaving 12 bases between them. The length of the CDR3 is 14 residues. CDR3 sequence (DNA): TGTGCCAGCAGCCCCTATGGGCCGACCGGGGAGCTGTTTTTT. Its protein product is CASSPYGPTGELFF.

The chain employs TRBV6-1 and TRBJ1-1; D unresolved. CDR1 MNHNS and CDR2 SASEGT come from the germline V gene. Trimming shortened V by 8 bases and J by 4 bases, and 14 bases separated the two germline ends. CDR3 length equals 13 residues. CDR3 residues: CASEVREVTEAFF. The CDR3 DNA follows: TGTGCCAGCGAGGTCCGCGAAGTCACTGAAGCTTTCTTT.

This clone was counted between two and nine times. The chain links TRBV4-2 to TRBJ2-7, with TRBD2 matching 11 bases. Germline-derived CDR1 and CDR2 are LGHNA and YNFKEQ. The CDR3 is 15 residues long. V dropped 0 bases and J dropped 3; count of bases not matched to a gene: 1. CDR3 loop: CASSQDTSGSYEQYF. The CDR3 DNA reads as TGTGCCAGCAGCCAAGATACTAGCGGGAGCTACGAGCAGTACTTC.

The gene calls are TRBV6-6 and TRBJ1-1; tentatively, D is TRBD1 (5 bases). The CDR3 is 11 amino acids. Germline V gene data show CDR1 as MNHNY and CDR2 as SVGAGI (reference sequence). Between the trimmed V and J ends, which lost 5 bases and 10 bases, there was a span of 11 bases. In DNA, the CDR3 is TGTGCCAGCAGTAGGGGCGGTGGAGCTTTCTTT. Translated: CASSRGGGAFF.

The chain links TRBV29-1 to TRBJ1-2; no reliable D call. Per the germline V gene, CDR1 is SQVTM and CDR2 is ANQGSEA. The CDR3 contains 13 residues. V lost 7 bases and J 9 bases, leaving 21 bases between the germline ends. CDR3 sequence reads: CSARKGGVERYTF. The CDR3 bases are TGCAGCGCGCGCAAGGGCGGAGTGGAGCGCTACACCTTC.

The J gene is TRBJ1-5, the V gene TRBV6-6; D call uncertain. CDR1 is MNHNY, CDR2 SVGAGI, per germline (reference sequence). The CDR3 totals 13 residues. The germline V and J ends were trimmed by 5 bases and 4 bases, with 9 bases remaining between them. The CDR3 protein is CASSTERNQPQHF. The CDR3 DNA is TGTGCCAGCAGTACAGAGAGGAATCAGCCCCAGCATTTT.

The chain uses TRBV2 and TRBJ2-2; tentative D call: TRBD1 (5 bases). The germline CDR1 and CDR2 sequences are SNHLY and FYNNEI. V lost 8 bases to trimming and J lost 1 base, with 14 bases between them. There are 15 residues in the CDR3. Here the CDR3 DNA reads TGTGCCAGCCAACCCCCTGACAGGAACACCGGGGAGCTGTTTTTT. Its protein product is CASQPPDRNTGELFF.

The rearrangement joins TRBV30 to TRBJ2-7, with 16 bases matching TRBD2. The CDR3 runs to 20 residues. V was clipped by 0 bases and J by 0 bases; unmatched bases: 11. Germline assignment: CDR1 GTSNPN and CDR2 SVGIG (reference sequence). CDR3: CAWSVLSGTSGRGYSYEQYF. CDR3 nucleotides: TGTGCCTGGAGTGTTCTTTCCGGGACTAGCGGGAGGGGTTACTCCTACGAGCAGTACTTC.